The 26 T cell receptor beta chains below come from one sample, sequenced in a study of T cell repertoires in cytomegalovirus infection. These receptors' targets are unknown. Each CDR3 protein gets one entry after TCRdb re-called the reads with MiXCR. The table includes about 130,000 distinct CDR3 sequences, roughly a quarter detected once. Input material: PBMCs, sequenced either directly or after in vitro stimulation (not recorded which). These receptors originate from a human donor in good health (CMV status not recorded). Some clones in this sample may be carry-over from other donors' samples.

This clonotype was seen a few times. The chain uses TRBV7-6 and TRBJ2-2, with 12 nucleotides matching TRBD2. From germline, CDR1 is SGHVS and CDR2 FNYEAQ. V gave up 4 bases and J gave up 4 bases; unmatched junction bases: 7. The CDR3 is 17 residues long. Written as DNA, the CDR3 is TGTGCCAGCAGCTCTAGTTCTAGCGGGAGGGCCACCGGGGAGCTGTTTTTT. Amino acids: CASSSSSSGRATGELFF.

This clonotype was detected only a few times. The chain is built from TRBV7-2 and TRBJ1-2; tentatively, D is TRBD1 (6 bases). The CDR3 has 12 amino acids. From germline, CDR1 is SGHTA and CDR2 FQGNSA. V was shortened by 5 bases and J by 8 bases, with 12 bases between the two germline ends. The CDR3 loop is CASSRQAEGYTF. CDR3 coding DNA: TGTGCCAGCAGCAGACAGGCGGAAGGCTACACCTTC.

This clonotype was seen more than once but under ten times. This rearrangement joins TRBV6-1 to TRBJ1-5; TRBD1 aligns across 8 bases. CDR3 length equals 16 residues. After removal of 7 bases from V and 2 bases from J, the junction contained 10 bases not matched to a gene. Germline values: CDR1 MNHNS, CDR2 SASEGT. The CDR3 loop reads CASNQDRDWGNQPQHF. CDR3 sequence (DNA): TGTGCCAGCAACCAGGACAGGGACTGGGGCAATCAGCCCCAGCATTTT.

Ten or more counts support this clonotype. The CDR3 loop reads CASSKTRARVSGNTIYF. The CDR3 DNA reads as TGTGCCAGCAGCAAGACAAGGGCAAGGGTCTCTGGAAACACCATATATTTT. The chain is built from TRBV7-8 and TRBJ1-3; no definite D call. Trimming removed 5 bases at V and 0 bases at J, with 17 bases between. There are 17 residues in the CDR3. Looked up from germline, CDR1 is SGHVS and CDR2 is FQNEAQ. The variable domain in full, with the rest retrieved from reference TRBV7-8 and TRBJ1-3, is GAGVSQSPRYKVAKRGQDVALRCDPISGHVSLFWYQQALGQGPEFLTYFQNEAQLDKSGLPSDRFFAERPEGSVSTLKIQRTQQEDSAVYLCASSKTRARVSGNTIYFGEGSWLTVV.

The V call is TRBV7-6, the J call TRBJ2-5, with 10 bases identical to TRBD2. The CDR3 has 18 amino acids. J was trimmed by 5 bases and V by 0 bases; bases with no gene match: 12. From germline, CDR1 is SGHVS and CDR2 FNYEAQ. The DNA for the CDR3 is TGTGCCAGCAGCTTAGCAAGCGGGAGGGCCCGGGGGTCCGAGACCCAGTACTTC. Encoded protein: CASSLASGRARGSETQYF.

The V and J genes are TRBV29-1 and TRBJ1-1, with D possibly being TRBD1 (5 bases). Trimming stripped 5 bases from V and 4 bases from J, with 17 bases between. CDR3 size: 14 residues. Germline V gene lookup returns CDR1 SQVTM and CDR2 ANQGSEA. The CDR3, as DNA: TGCAGCGTTATGAGGGGCAACTCGCGCACTGAAGCTTTCTTT. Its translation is CSVMRGNSRTEAFF.

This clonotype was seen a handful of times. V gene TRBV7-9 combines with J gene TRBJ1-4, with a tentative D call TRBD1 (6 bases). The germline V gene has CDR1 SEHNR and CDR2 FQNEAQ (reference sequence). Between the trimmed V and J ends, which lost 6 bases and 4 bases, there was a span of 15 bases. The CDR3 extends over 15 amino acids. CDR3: CASSPGDRLNEKLFF. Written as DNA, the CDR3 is TGTGCCAGCAGTCCCGGAGACAGGCTTAATGAAAAACTGTTTTTT.

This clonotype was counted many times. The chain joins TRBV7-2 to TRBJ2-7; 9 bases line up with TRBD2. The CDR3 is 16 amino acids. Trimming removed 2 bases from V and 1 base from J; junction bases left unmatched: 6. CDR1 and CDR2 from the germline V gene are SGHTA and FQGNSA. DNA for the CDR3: TGTGCCAGCAGCTTAAGGCTAGCGGGATGGTCCTACGAGCAGTACTTC. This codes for CASSLRLAGWSYEQYF.

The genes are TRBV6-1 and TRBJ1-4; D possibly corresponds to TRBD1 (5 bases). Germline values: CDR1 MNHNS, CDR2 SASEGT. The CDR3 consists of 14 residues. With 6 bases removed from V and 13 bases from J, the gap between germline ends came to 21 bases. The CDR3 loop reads CASRNWDEVGGLFF. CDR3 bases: TGTGCCAGCAGAAACTGGGATGAAGTGGGGGGACTGTTTTTT.

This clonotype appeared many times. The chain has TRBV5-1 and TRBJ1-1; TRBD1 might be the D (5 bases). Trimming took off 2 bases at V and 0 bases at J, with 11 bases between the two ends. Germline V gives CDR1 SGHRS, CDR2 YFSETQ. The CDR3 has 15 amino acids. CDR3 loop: CASSFMPDMNTEAFF. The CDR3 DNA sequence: TGCGCCAGCAGCTTTATGCCGGACATGAACACTGAAGCTTTCTTT.

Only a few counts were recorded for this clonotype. As DNA, the CDR3 is TGTGCCAGCAGTTTAAGTAGCCTTAGCGGGAGGTTCTACGAGCAGTACTTC. It codes for CASSLSSLSGRFYEQYF. This chain links TRBV27 with TRBJ2-7; 10 positions match TRBD2. This CDR3 is 17 amino acids long. Germline V gene lookup returns CDR1 MNHEY and CDR2 SMNVEV (reference sequence). The J segment lost 3 bases and the V segment lost 2 bases, leaving 10 bases of the junction unmatched.

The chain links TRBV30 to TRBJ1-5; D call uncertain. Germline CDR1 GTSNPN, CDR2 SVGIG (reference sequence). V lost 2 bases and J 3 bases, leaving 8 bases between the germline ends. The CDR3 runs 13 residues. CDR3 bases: TGTGCCTGGAGTTCTGGGGTCAATCAGCCCCAGCATTTT. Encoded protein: CAWSSGVNQPQHF.

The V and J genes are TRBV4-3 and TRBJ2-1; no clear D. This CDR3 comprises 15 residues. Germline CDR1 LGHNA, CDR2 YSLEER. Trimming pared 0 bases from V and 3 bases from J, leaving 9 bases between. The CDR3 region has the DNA TGCGCCAGCAGCCAAGATCTACAGAACTACAATGAGCAGTTCTTC. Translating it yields CASSQDLQNYNEQFF.

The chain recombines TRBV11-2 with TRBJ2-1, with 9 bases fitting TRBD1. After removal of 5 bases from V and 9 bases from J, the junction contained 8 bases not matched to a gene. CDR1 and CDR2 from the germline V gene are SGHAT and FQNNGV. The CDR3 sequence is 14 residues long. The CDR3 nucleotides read TGTGCCAGCAGCCCCTTGGACAGGGGCCGTGAGCAGTTCTTC. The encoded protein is CASSPLDRGREQFF.

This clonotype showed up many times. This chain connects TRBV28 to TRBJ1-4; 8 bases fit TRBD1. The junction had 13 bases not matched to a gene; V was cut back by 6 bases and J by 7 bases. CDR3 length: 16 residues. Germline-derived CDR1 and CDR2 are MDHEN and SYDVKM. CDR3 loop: CASRPTDRGGSEKLFF. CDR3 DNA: TGTGCCAGCAGACCCACCGACAGGGGCGGGAGTGAAAAACTGTTTTTT.

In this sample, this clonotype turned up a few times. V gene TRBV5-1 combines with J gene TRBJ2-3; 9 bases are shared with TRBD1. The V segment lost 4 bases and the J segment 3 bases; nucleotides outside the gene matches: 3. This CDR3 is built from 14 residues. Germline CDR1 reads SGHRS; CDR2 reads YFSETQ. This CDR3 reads CASSAGQGTDTQYF. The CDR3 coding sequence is TGCGCCAGCAGCGCGGGACAGGGTACAGATACGCAGTATTTT.

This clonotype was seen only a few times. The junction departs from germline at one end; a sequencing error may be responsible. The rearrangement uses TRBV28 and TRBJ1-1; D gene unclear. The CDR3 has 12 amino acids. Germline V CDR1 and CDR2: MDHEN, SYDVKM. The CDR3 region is CASSLWVSQPDW. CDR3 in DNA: TGTGCCAGCAGTTTATGGGTCAGTCAGCCTGATTGG.

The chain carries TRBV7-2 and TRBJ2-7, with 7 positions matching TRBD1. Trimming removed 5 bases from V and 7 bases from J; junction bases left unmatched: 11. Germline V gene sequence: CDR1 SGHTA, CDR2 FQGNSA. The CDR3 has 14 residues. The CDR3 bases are TGTGCCAGCAGCGCCCAGGGGGACCCTAGGGAGCAGTACGTC. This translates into CASSAQGDPREQYV.

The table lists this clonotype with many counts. The CDR3 coding sequence is TGTGCCAGCAGACTAAACCGGGCCCTAAGCACAGATACGCAGTATTTT. Protein sequence: CASRLNRALSTDTQYF. The rearrangement links TRBV7-9 to TRBJ2-3, with D uncertain. Germline loops: CDR1 SEHNR, CDR2 FQNEAQ (reference sequence). This CDR3 comprises 16 residues. V lost 6 bases and J 0 bases, leaving 16 bases between the germline ends.

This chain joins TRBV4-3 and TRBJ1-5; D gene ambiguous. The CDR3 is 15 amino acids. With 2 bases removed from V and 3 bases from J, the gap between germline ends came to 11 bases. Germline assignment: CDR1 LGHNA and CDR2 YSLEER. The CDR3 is CASSQPRGINQPQHF. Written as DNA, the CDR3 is TGCGCCAGCAGCCAACCCCGCGGAATCAATCAGCCCCAGCATTTT.

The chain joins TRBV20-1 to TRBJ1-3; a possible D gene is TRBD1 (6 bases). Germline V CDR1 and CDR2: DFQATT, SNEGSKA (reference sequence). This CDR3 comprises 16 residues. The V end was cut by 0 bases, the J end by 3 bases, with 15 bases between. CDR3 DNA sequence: TGCAGTGCTAGAGATTCAAGGGGGGCAGGTGGAAACACCATATATTTT. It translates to CSARDSRGAGGNTIYF.

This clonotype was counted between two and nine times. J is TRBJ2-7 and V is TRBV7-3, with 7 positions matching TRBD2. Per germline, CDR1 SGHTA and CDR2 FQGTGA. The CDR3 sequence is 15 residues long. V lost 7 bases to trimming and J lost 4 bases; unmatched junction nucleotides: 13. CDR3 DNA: TGTGCCAGCAAAGGCCTCCTGGCGGGAGTATACGAGCAGTACTTC. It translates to CASKGLLAGVYEQYF.

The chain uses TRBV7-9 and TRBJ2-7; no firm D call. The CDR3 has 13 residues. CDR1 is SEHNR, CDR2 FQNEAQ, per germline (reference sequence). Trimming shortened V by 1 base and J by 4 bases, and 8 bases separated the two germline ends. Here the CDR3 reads CASSLVQAYEQYF. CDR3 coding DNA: TGTGCCAGCAGCTTAGTTCAGGCGTACGAGCAGTACTTC.

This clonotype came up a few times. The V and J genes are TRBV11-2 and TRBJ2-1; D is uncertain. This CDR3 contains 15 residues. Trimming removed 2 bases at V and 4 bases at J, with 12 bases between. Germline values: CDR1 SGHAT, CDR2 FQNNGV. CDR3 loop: CASSLLGSTYNEQFF. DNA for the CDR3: TGTGCCAGCAGCTTATTGGGATCGACTTACAATGAGCAGTTCTTC.

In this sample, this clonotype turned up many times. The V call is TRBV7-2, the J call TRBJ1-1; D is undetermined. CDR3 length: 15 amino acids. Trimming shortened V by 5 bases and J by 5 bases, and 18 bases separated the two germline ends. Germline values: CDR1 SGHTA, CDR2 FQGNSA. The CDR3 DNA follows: TGTGCCAGCAGCAGATTGGGGATGGGTGTTACTGAAGCTTTCTTT. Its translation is CASSRLGMGVTEAFF. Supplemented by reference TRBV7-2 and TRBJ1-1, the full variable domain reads GAGVSQSPSNKVTEKGKDVELRCDPISGHTALYWYRQSLGQGLEFLIYFQGNSAPDKSGLPSDRFSAERTGGSVSTLTIQRTQQEDSAVYLCASSRLGMGVTEAFFGQGTRLTVV.

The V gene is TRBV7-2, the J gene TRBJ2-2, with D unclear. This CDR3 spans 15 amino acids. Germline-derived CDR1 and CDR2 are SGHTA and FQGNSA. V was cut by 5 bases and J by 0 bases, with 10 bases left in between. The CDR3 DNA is TGTGCCAGCAGCCCGAAGTTCGCGAACACCGGGGAGCTGTTTTTT. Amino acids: CASSPKFANTGELFF.